This T cell receptor beta chain was found in a study of neurological immune-mediated disorders. This clonotype came up many times. Sample time point: technical triplicate 2. This CDR3 comprises 15 residues. Germline CDR1 and CDR2: DFQATT and SNEGSKA (reference sequence). V lost 0 bases and J lost 7; bases outside the gene matches: 9. TCRdb redid the calling of the 5' RACE reads with MiXCR, one entry per CDR3 protein. The sample yields about 59,000 distinct CDR3 sequences, 24% seen once. The V gene is TRBV20-1, the J gene TRBJ2-7, with 10 nucleotides matching TRBD2. Input material: PBMCs. This TCR derives from a man between 60 and 75 years old with HTLV-1-associated myelopathy (HAM/TSP). CDR3 loop: CSARDLLAGSQEQYF. CDR3 nucleotide sequence: TGCAGTGCTAGAGATTTACTAGCGGGAAGCCAAGAGCAGTACTTC.